The T cell receptor (beta chain) under discussion was sequenced for a study of control samples from healthy donors and cancer patients. The CDR3 extends over 17 amino acids. The germline V gene has CDR1 SGHAT and CDR2 FQNNGV. V lost 1 base, J lost 2 bases, and 16 bases lay in between. Clones were read by immunoSEQ multiplex PCR, and TCRdb kept only the in-frame ones, dropping some. The sample consists of about 130,000 clones, approximately 92% of them appearing once. The source of this sequence is a man older than 75 with head and neck cancer. This chain connects TRBV11-2 to TRBJ2-3; unclear D gene. Sequenced sample: PBMCs. The CDR3 loop reads CASSLGFGPGPTDTQYF. The CDR3 coding sequence is TGTGCCAGCAGCTTAGGGTTTGGGCCAGGACCCACAGATACGCAGTATTTT. Combining the CDR3 with reference TRBV11-2 and TRBJ2-3 gives the whole variable domain EAGVAQSPRYKIIEKRQSVAFWCNPISGHATLYWYQQILGQGPKLLIQFQNNGVVDDSQLPKDRFSAERLKGVDSTLKIQPAKLEDSAVYLCASSLGFGPGPTDTQYFGPGTRLTVL.